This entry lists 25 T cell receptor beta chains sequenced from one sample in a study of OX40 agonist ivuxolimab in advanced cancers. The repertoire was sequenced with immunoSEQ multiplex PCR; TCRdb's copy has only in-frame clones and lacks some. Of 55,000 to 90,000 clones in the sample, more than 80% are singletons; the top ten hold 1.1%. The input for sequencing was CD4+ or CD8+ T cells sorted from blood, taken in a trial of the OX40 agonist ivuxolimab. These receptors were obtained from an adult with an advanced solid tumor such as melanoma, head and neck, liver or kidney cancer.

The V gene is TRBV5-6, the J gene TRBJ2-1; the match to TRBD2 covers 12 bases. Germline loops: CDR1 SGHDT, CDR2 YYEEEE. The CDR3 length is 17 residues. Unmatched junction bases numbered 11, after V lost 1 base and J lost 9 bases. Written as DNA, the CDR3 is TGTGCCAGCAGCTTGCTCTCCGGGACTAGCGGGTTGACTGAGCAGTTCTTC. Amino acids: CASSLLSGTSGLTEQFF. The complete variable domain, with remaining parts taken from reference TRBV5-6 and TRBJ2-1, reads DAGVTQSPTHLIKTRGQQVTLRCSPKSGHDTVSWYQQALGQGPQFIFQYYEEEERQRGNFPDRFSGHQFPNYSSELNVNALLLGDSALYLCASSLLSGTSGLTEQFFGPGTRLTVL.

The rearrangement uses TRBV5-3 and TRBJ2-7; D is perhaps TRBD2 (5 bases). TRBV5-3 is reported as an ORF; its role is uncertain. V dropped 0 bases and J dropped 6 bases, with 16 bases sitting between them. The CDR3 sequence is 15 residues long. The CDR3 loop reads CARSLVREDGSEQYF. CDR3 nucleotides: TGTGCCAGAAGCTTGGTTCGGGAAGATGGAAGCGAGCAGTACTTC.

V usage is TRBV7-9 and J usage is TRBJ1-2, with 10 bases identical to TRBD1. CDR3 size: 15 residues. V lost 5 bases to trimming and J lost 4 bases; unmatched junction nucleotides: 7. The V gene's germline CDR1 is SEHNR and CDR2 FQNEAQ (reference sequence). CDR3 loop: CASSVSDRGLYGYTF. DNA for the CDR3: TGTGCCAGCAGCGTAAGCGACAGGGGGCTCTATGGCTACACCTTC.

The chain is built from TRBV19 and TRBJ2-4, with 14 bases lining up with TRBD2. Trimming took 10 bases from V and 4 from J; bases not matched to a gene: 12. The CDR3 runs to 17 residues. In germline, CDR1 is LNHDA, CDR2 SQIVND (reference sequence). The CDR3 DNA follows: TGTGCCACTAGGGGTTGGGGACTAGCGGGGGAGAAAAACATTCAGTACTTC. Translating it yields CATRGWGLAGEKNIQYF.

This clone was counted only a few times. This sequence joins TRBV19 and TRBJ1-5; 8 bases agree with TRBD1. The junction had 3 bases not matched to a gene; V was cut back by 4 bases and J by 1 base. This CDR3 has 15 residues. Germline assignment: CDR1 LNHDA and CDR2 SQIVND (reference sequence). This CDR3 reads CASSTRQGSNQPQHF. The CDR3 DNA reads TGTGCCAGTAGTACACGACAGGGGAGCAATCAGCCCCAGCATTTT.

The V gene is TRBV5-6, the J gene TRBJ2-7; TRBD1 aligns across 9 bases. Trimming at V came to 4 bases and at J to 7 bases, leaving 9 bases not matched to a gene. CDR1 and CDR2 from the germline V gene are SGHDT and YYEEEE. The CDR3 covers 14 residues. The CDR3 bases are TGTGCCAGCAGCCCGTGGGACAGGGTTTTAGAGCAGTACTTC. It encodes CASSPWDRVLEQYF.

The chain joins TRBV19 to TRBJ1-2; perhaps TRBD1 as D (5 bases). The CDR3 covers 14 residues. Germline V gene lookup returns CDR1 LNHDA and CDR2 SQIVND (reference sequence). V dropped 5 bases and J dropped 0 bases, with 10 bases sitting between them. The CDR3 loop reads CASSHRSANYGYTF. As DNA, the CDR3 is TGTGCCAGTAGTCACAGGAGCGCTAACTATGGCTACACCTTC.

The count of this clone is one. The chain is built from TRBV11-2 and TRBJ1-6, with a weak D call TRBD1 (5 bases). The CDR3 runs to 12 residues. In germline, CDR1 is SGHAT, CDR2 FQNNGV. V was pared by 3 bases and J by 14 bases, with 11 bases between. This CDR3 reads CASSLEGSSLHF. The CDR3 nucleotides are TGTGCCAGCAGCTTGGAGGGGTCGTCCCTCCACTTT.

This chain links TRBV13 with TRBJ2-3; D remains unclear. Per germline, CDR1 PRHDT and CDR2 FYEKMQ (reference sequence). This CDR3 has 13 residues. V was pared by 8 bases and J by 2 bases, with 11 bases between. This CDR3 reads CASGGTNTDTQYF. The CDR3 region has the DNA TGTGCCAGCGGCGGAACCAACACAGATACGCAGTATTTT.

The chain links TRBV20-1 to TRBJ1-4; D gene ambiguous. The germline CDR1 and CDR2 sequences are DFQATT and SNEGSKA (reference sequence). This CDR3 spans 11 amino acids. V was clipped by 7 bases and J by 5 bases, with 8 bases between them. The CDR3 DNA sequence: TGCAGTGGCCTCTCGAATGAAAAACTGTTTTTT. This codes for CSGLSNEKLFF.

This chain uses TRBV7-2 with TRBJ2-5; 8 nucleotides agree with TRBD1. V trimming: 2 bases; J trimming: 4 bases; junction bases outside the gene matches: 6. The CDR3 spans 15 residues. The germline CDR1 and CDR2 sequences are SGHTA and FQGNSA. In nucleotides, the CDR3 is TGTGCCAGCAGCTTAAGGTGGACAGGGACAGAGACCCAGTACTTC. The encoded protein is CASSLRWTGTETQYF.

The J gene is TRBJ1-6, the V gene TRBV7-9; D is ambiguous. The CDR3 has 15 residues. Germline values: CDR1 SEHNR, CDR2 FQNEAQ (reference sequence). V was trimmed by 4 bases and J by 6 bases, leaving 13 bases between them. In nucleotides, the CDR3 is TGTGCCAGCAGCTCCCGACGGACGATTAATTCACCCCTCCACTTT. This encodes CASSSRRTINSPLHF.

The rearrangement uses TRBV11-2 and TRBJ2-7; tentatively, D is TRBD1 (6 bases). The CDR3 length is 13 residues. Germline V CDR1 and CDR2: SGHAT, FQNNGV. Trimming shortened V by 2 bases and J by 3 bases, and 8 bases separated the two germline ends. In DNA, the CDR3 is TGTGCCAGCAGCTTAAAACAGGGCTACGAGCAGTACTTC. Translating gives CASSLKQGYEQYF.

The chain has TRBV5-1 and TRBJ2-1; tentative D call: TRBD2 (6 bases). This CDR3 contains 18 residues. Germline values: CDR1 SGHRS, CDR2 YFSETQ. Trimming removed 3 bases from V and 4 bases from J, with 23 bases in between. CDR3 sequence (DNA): TGCGCCAGCAGCTCGAACCAGCCCGGGACTCACAGGTACAATGAGCAGTTCTTC. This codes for CASSSNQPGTHRYNEQFF.

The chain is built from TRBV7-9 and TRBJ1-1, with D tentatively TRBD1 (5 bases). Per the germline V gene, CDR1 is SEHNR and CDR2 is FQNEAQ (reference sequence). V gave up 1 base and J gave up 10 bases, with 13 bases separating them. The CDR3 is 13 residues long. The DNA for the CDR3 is TGTGCCAGCAGCTTAGTACAGGCCTCGGGAGCTTTCTTT. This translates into CASSLVQASGAFF.

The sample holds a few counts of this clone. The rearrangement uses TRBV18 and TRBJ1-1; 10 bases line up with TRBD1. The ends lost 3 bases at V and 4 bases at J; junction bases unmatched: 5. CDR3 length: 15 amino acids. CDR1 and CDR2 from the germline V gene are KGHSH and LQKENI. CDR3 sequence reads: CASSPDRGYGTEAFF. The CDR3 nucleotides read TGTGCCAGCTCACCGGACAGGGGGTATGGCACTGAAGCTTTCTTT.

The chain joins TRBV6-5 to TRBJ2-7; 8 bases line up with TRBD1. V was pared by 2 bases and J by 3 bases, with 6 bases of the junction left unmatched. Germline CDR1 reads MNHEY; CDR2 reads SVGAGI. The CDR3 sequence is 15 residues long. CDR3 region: CASSYGPGGIYEQYF. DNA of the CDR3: TGTGCCAGCAGTTACGGGCCAGGGGGCATCTACGAGCAGTACTTC.

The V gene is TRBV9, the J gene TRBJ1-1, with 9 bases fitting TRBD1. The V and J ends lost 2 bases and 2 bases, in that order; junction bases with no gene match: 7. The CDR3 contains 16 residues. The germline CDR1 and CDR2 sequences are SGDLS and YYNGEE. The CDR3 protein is CASSVWGQGTNTEAFF. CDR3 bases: TGTGCCAGCAGCGTTTGGGGACAGGGAACTAACACTGAAGCTTTCTTT.

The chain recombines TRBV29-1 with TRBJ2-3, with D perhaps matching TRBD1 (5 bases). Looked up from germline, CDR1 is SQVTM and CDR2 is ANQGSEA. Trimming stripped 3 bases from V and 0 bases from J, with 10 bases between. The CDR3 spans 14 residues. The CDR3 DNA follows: TGCAGCGTTGATAGGGGAACCAGCACAGATACGCAGTATTTT. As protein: CSVDRGTSTDTQYF.

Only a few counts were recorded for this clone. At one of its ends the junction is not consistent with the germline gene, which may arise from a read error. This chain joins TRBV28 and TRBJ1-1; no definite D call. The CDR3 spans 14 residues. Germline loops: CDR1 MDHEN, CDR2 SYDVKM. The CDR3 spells CASSAVAPNPEAFF. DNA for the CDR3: TGTGCCAGCAGTGCAGTGGCCCCGAACCCTGAAGCTTTCTTT.

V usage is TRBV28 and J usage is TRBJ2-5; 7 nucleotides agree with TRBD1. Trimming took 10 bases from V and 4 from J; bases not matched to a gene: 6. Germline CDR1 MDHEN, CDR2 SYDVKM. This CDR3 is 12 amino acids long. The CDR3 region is CATVTGSETQYF. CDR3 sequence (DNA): TGTGCCACCGTGACAGGGTCAGAGACCCAGTACTTC.

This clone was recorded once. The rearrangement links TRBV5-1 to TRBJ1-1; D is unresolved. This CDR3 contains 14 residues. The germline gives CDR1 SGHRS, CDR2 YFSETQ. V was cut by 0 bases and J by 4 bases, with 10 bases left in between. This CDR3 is CASSLAQAATEAFF. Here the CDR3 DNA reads TGCGCCAGCAGCTTGGCCCAGGCTGCCACTGAAGCTTTCTTT.

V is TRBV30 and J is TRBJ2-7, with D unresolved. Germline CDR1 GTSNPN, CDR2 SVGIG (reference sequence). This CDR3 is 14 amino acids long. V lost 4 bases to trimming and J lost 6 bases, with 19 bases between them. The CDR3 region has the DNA TGTGCCTGGAAGGGTCCGCGCCTCGGCGGCGAGCAGTACTTC. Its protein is CAWKGPRLGGEQYF. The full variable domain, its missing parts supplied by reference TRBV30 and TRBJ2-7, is SQTIHQWPATLVQPVGSPLSLECTVEGTSNPNLYWYRQAAGRGLQLLFYSVGIGQISSEVPQNLSASRPQDRQFILSSKKLLLSDSGFYLCAWKGPRLGGEQYFGPGTRLTVT.

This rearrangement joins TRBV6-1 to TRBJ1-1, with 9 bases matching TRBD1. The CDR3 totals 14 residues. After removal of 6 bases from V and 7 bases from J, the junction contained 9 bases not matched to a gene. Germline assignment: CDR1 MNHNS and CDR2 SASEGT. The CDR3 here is CASSQDRGRGEAFF. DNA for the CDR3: TGTGCCAGCAGCCAGGACAGGGGACGGGGTGAAGCTTTCTTT.

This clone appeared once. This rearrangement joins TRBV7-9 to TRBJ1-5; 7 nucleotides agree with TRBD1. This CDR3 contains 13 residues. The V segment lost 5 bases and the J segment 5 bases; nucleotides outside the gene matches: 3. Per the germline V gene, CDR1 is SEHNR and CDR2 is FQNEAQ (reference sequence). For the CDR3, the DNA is TGTGCCAGCAGCACAGGGGTGTATCAGCCCCAGCATTTT. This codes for CASSTGVYQPQHF. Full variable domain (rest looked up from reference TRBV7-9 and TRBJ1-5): DTGVSQNPRHKITKRGQNVTFRCDPISEHNRLYWYRQTLGQGPEFLTYFQNEAQLEKSRLLSDRFSAERPKGSFSTLEIQRTEQGDSAMYLCASSTGVYQPQHFGDGTRLSIL.